This T cell receptor beta chain comes out of a study of CXCR3-negative and CXCR3-positive naive CD8 T cells. The method, 5' RACE with UMI labels, was used to prepare the TRB cDNA libraries. TCRdb reprocessed the 5' RACE reads and keeps a single row for each CDR3 protein, giving no DNA. The table gives 100,000 to 150,000 distinct CDR3 sequences; the top ten clones make up approximately 0.29% of it. Overall study findings and caveats: Similar TRBV-TRBJ gene usage was seen in naive CXCR3-negative and CXCR3-positive cells, but not in memory cells.

Concerning this clonotype: The antigen remains undetermined.

Naive CD8+ T cells carried a CD45RO-CCR7+CD27+CD95- phenotype. The sequenced sample consisted of naive CXCR3- CD8+ T cells from blood. Subset reported: CD45RO-CCR7+CD27+CD95- naive CD8+ T cells lacking CXCR3 (TNR3-). The clonotype was recovered from a human donor in good health. Some clones in this sample may be carry-over from other donors' samples.

This CDR3 reads CASSEADYQETQYF. This sequence joins TRBV9 and TRBJ2-5. CDR1 and CDR2 (germline): SGDLS, YYNGEE. CDR3 length: 14 amino acids.